This TCR beta chain originates from a study of T cells expressing NK-cell markers. Turning to the study itself: Each TCR beta repertoire originated in sorted T cells that were CD3+CD56+NKG2C+, CD3+CD56+NKG2C- or CD3+CD56-NKG2C+. Study findings and constraints: HCMV specificity of expanded NKG2C+ T cell clones remained unclear. Topping the CD3+CD56-NKG2C+ fraction as well were these clonotypes, in a few donors.

A word on this clonotype: Its antigen is still unknown.

With UMIs, 5'RACE template switching was used to make TCR beta cDNA. From its re-call of the 5' RACE reads, TCRdb lists each CDR3 protein once, without DNA. Recorded here are around 470,000 distinct CDR3 sequences; the top ten clones represent over 1.1%. Germline V gene lookup returns CDR1 LNHNV and CDR2 YYDKDF (reference sequence). CDR3 length equals 18 residues. This clonotype was sampled from a woman aged 50 to 60 in good health. This chain links TRBV15 with TRBJ2-1; the D gene TCRdb calls, TRBD2, cannot be checked with no DNA. Specimen: blood T cells: a sorted CD56 or NKG2C T cell subset, CD4+ or CD8+ T cells, or bulk PBMC T cells (not recorded which). The CDR3 sequence: CATSRGTSGSPFGVEQFF.